Each of the 13 T cell receptor beta chains below was sequenced from the same sample in a study of cytomegalovirus exposure and HLA in healthy donors (dated 2017 in TCRdb). The protocol used for the library was the immunoSEQ multiplex PCR assay. For the multiplex PCR, a mixture combining 60 forward primers for TCR Vbeta segments and 13 reverse primers for TCR Jbeta segments was used. The source is immuneACCESS, and TCRdb retained only in-frame sequences with V and J called. Part of the clones is not carried over; for the studies checked, unresolved V genes explain less than half of this, and the remainder is unexplained. For this sample the table gives about 120,000 clones, of which under 80% were detected only once. The ten largest clones add up to roughly 30% of the sample. The specimen was PBMCs. All receptors derive from a man aged 55 to 69 in good health and CMV-seropositive.

The rearrangement joins TRBV10-3 to TRBJ2-7, with D maybe TRBD1 (6 bases). This CDR3 contains 12 residues. The V and J ends lost 8 bases and 3 bases respectively, with 11 bases between them. CDR1 ENHRY and CDR2 SYGVKD come from the germline V gene. In DNA form, the CDR3 reads TGTGCCATCTCGACAGGCTACTACGAGCAGTACTTC. It translates to CAISTGYYEQYF.

The chain links TRBV18 to TRBJ1-1, with D perhaps TRBD1 (6 bases). This CDR3 comprises 13 residues. From germline, CDR1 is KGHSH and CDR2 LQKENI. V was clipped by 6 bases and J by 2 bases, with 10 bases between them. In DNA form, the CDR3 reads TGTGCCAGCTCCACAGGGAGTAACACTGAAGCTTTCTTT. This codes for CASSTGSNTEAFF.

The rearrangement joins TRBV5-1 to TRBJ1-4; 7 bases agree with TRBD1. From germline, CDR1 is SGHRS and CDR2 YFSETQ. The CDR3 contains 16 residues. The J segment lost 5 bases and the V segment lost 2 bases, leaving 9 bases of the junction unmatched. The CDR3 loop is CASSFPTGEGNEKLFF. The DNA of the CDR3 is TGCGCCAGCAGCTTTCCTACAGGGGAAGGGAATGAAAAACTGTTTTTT.

The chain is built from TRBV7-9 and TRBJ1-1, with 10 bases fitting TRBD1. Per germline, CDR1 SEHNR and CDR2 FQNEAQ (reference sequence). The CDR3 length is 15 residues. In DNA, the CDR3 is TGTTCCTCAGGCGACAGGGGGCGCGGGAACACTGAAGCTTTCTTT. It specifies CSSGDRGRGNTEAFF.

The chain has TRBV7-9 and TRBJ1-4; D is unresolved. This CDR3 comprises 13 residues. Germline CDR1 SEHNR, CDR2 FQNEAQ (reference sequence). Between the trimmed V and J ends, which lost 1 base and 5 bases, there was a span of 5 bases. CDR3 amino acids: CASSLGQNEKLFF. In DNA, the CDR3 is TGTGCCAGCAGCTTAGGGCAGAATGAAAAACTGTTTTTT. Full variable domain (outside the CDR3, taken from reference TRBV7-9 and TRBJ1-4): DTGVSQNPRHKITKRGQNVTFRCDPISEHNRLYWYRQTLGQGPEFLTYFQNEAQLEKSRLLSDRFSAERPKGSFSTLEIQRTEQGDSAMYLCASSLGQNEKLFFGSGTQLSVL.

The chain couples TRBV30 to TRBJ1-5; 7 bases line up with TRBD1. The CDR3 covers 15 residues. Losses at the gene ends were 0 bases for V and 3 bases for J; bases not matched to a gene: 5. Per the germline V gene, CDR1 is GTSNPN and CDR2 is SVGIG (reference sequence). CDR3 region: CAWSVKTGNNQPQHF. The CDR3 nucleotides are TGTGCCTGGAGTGTAAAGACAGGGAACAATCAGCCCCAGCATTTT.

This clone has more than one count but fewer than ten. The rearrangement uses TRBV28 and TRBJ2-7, with 7 nucleotides matching TRBD1. V shed 10 bases, J shed 2 bases, and the junction held 11 bases outside the gene matches. Germline V gives CDR1 MDHEN, CDR2 SYDVKM. The CDR3 sequence is 14 residues long. CDR3 sequence: CATQTGDPTYEQYF. As DNA, the CDR3 is TGTGCCACCCAAACAGGGGACCCCACCTACGAGCAGTACTTC.

The rearrangement joins TRBV6-5 to TRBJ2-3; no clear D. V dropped 6 bases and J dropped 0 bases, with 10 bases sitting between them. The CDR3 covers 14 residues. Germline CDR1 MNHEY, CDR2 SVGAGI. This CDR3 is CASRYPLSTDTQYF. The CDR3 DNA is TGTGCCAGCAGATACCCCCTGAGCACAGATACGCAGTATTTT.

The CDR3 protein is CASSLAGDTQYF. CDR3 nucleotides: TGTGCCAGCTCTTTAGCGGGAGATACGCAGTATTTT. The chain carries TRBV18 and TRBJ2-3, with 7 bases identical to TRBD2. CDR1 is KGHSH, CDR2 LQKENI, per germline. The CDR3 is 12 amino acids. Trimming cost V 6 bases and J 5 bases; bases outside gene matches: 2.

V and J are TRBV5-1 and TRBJ1-5; 11 nucleotides align to TRBD1. This CDR3 is built from 15 residues. The germline V gene has CDR1 SGHRS and CDR2 YFSETQ. V was pared by 4 bases and J by 5 bases, with 5 bases of the junction left unmatched. CDR3 region: CASSPGTGGYQPQHF. DNA of the CDR3: TGCGCCAGCAGCCCAGGGACAGGGGGATATCAGCCCCAGCATTTT.

The CDR3 sequence is CASSEGRTFNEQFF. Here the CDR3 DNA reads TGTGCCAGCAGTGAAGGGAGGACTTTCAATGAGCAGTTCTTC. The rearrangement uses TRBV2 and TRBJ2-1; D may be TRBD2 (5 bases). The V gene's germline CDR1 is SNHLY and CDR2 FYNNEI. V was shortened by 1 base and J by 6 bases, with 10 bases between the two germline ends. This CDR3 has 14 amino acids.

This clone was picked up one time. The chain has TRBV7-9 and TRBJ1-5; weak D call: TRBD1 (5 bases). Germline CDR1 reads SEHNR; CDR2 reads FQNEAQ (reference sequence). V lost 5 bases and J lost 0, with 17 bases in between. The CDR3 totals 17 residues. The DNA for the CDR3 is TGTGCCAGCAGCCCAAAAGGAGGGGATCGTAGCAATCAGCCCCAGCATTTT. It is translated as CASSPKGGDRSNQPQHF.

In its sample, this clone was seen a few times. The rearrangement links TRBV23-1 to TRBJ1-2; D is ambiguous. TRBV23-1 is marked as an open reading frame, function uncertain. The CDR3 has 13 amino acids. The V and J ends lost 0 bases and 8 bases respectively, with 10 bases between them. DNA for the CDR3: TGCGCCAGCAGTCAATCGAAGCAAGAGGGCTACACCTTC. Translating gives CASSQSKQEGYTF.